Presented here are 3 T cell receptor beta chains from one specimen sequenced in a study of beta chain features in type 1 diabetes. Findings of the study overall: Significant though moderate, a shortening of TCRB CDR3s appeared in all four CD4+ subsets of Type 1 diabetes patients.

Their specific antigens are unknown. As every portion of the isolated RNA was reverse transcribed, the sequencing read expressed TCRB transcripts. Data came from immunoSEQ multiplex PCR; TCRdb stores just in-frame clones and leaves some out. The data show approximately 730,000 clones, with over 10% seen just once and less than 0.025% held by the top ten. Sequenced material: naive CD4+ T cells from blood. The receptor set was obtained from a man younger than 35 with type 1 diabetes.

There are a few counts of this clone. This chain links TRBV10-3 with TRBJ1-2; no definite D call. The CDR3 is 15 amino acids. CDR1 is ENHRY, CDR2 SYGVKD, per germline. Trimming took 0 bases from V and 3 from J, leaving 11 bases between them. The CDR3 DNA reads TGTGCCATCAGTGAGTCGAGTGACGGAGACTATGGCTACACCTTC. Its protein product is CAISESSDGDYGYTF.

The V and J genes are TRBV2 and TRBJ1-1; D call uncertain. Germline V gene data show CDR1 as SNHLY and CDR2 as FYNNEI. This CDR3 is built from 13 residues. Trimming stripped 6 bases from V and 5 bases from J, with 13 bases between. The CDR3 sequence is CASSAKTGTEAFF. CDR3 sequence (DNA): TGTGCCAGCAGCGCCAAGACCGGGACTGAAGCTTTCTTT.

In its sample, this clone was seen a few times. The chain recombines TRBV4-2 with TRBJ1-1; TRBD1 agrees at 8 bases. The CDR3 is 16 amino acids. The germline gives CDR1 LGHNA, CDR2 YNFKEQ. J gave up 5 bases and V 1 base, and 9 bases lay outside the gene matches. CDR3 DNA: TGTGCCAGCAGCCAAGCTCCGGACGGACAGGGAACTGAAGCTTTCTTT. The encoded protein is CASSQAPDGQGTEAFF.